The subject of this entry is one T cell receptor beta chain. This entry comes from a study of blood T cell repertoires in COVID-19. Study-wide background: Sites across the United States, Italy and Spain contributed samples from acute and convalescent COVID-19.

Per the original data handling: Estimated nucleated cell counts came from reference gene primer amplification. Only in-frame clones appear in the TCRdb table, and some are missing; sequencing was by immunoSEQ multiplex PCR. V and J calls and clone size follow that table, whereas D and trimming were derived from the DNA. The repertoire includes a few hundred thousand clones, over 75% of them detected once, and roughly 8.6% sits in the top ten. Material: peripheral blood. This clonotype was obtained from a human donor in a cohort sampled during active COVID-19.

Written as DNA, the CDR3 is TGTGCCAGCAGTGTGGACAGGGGGGAAGCTTTCTTT. Translating it yields CASSVDRGEAFF. The chain has TRBV6-6 and TRBJ1-1; TRBD1 matches 10 bases. CDR1 and CDR2 from the germline V gene are MNHNY and SVGAGI (reference sequence). The V gene end was trimmed by 5 bases and the J gene end by 8 bases; junction bases not matched to a gene: 2. The CDR3 contains 12 residues.